The entry below describes one T cell receptor (beta chain). This clone occurred a few times. Its cognate antigen has yet to be identified. Base qualities are missing; no much larger clone stands one base away. This same CDR3 is encoded by further DNA sequences in the sample. The cohort was made up of 500 to 850 healthy bone marrow donors. Cohort members were all nominally healthy when sampled, although unrecorded immune exposures were likely present. The donor tested CMV seronegative and was one of the 352 seronegative cohort members. A peripheral blood sample was provided by each donor, and peripheral blood mononuclear cells were used for TCR beta sequencing. The Qiagen DNeasy Blood Extraction Kit was used to extract genomic DNA from the blood cell samples. The library came from the immunoSEQ multiplex PCR assay. The multiplex PCR relied on a mix of 60 forward primers for TCR Vbeta segments and 13 reverse primers for TCR Jbeta segments. A multiplex PCR assay on genomic DNA amplified the CDR3 region of rearranged TCR beta genes. Amplified TCR beta libraries were sequenced as 87-base-pair reads on the Illumina HiSeq System. As for how the authors treated the data: Across the 500 to 700 repertoires, a later analysis counted about 81 million unique TCR beta chains, 9 million to 14 million of which were shared by at least two donors. To remove PCR and sequencing errors, raw reads were error-corrected and collapsed into unique sequences using a nearest-neighbor algorithm that merged closely related sequences. To assign V, D and J gene segments, CDR3 sequences were aligned to IMGT reference sequences. Each retained sequence needed at least a six-nucleotide match to both a V gene segment and a J gene segment. A rearrangement was called productive if the CDR3 had no stop codons and remained in frame with V and J, and every other rearrangement was called non-productive. Following IMGT convention, CDR3 was defined as the stretch from the second conserved V-encoded cysteine up to the conserved J-encoded phenylalanine. Sequences without an unambiguous match to a single V gene segment were excluded from the earlier analysis of about 600 of the donors. In an earlier analysis of some 590 of the donors, a V segment was called functional when productive rearrangements were above 56.7%, and segregating when the standard deviation between donors exceeded 5%. A statistical classification framework was built for diagnosing cytomegalovirus status from the catalog of TCR beta chain sequences. V and J gene assignment, in a later analysis, came from comparing TCR nucleotide sequences with IMGT/GENE-DB human TR gene sequences. In a later analysis, CDR3 sequences and most-parsimonious VDJ recombination scenarios were assigned using the TCRdist pipeline. A later analysis defined each TCR beta chain by its CDR3 amino acid sequence plus V-gene family, and excluded reads lacking a unique V-gene family. To address suspected cross-contamination and a sequencing artifact, a later analysis removed around 600 highly shared, low-generation-probability nucleotide sequences. For each public chain, a later analysis derived a clonal expansion index from normalized ranks of inferred template counts within each repertoire. A later analysis computed generation probabilities with a VDJ recombination model fitted to out-of-frame rearrangements, and checked the results against IGoR. In a later analysis, hypergeometric tests were used to score TCR-TCR, TCR-HLA and TCR-CMV co-occurrence, with a repertoire-size bias correction applied to TCR pairs. In a later analysis, false discovery rates were estimated by permuting HLA or CMV assignments 20 times. A later analysis grouped co-occurring TCRs with DBSCAN, adding TCRdist sequence similarity when clustering within HLA-allele-positive subsets. Co-occurrence clustering excluded repertoires with fewer than 30,000 or more than 120,000 public chains, plus five with anomalous nucleotide sharing. Here the immuneACCESS table is served through TCRdb, limited to in-frame sequences with V and J called. Missing clones are a known gap in these copies; in checked studies unresolved V genes cover under half, and the rest lacks a known reason. That table gives V, J and clone size, and the DNA gave D and trimming. Recorded for this sample are 85,000 to 95,000 clones; roughly 63% of them occurred a single time. About 5.9% of the sample goes to the ten largest clones.

Sequences SGHRS (CDR1) and YFSETQ (CDR2) are obtained from the germline V gene. V is cut by 0 bases and J by 3 bases, and the space between the germline ends is 9 bases. The CDR3 contains 15 residues, cysteine and phenylalanine counted. Of all the DNA, just the CDR3 is kept, 45 bases in frame from base 1. This record belongs to a study of cytomegalovirus exposure and HLA in healthy donors (dated by TCRdb to the late 2010s). As for the study more broadly: In an earlier analysis of under 750 of the donors, 276 Gb of sequence data and roughly 100 million unique TCR beta sequences from about 190 million T cells were reported. Roughly 300 gigabases of sequencing data and around 87 million unique TCR sequences were included in an early release covering around 650 HLA-typed donors. Of the 398 genotyped donors, around 81% fell in the genetic ancestry cluster associated with self-reported Caucasian donors. The study was designed to test whether signatures of past pathogen exposure could be identified by cataloging public T cell receptors. Using immunosequencing, the study profiled T cell repertoires from roughly 650 subjects and related those repertoires to cytomegalovirus serostatus. In addition to the first cohort of several hundred subjects, a separate validation cohort of approximately 120 different subjects was used. High-throughput TCR immunosequencing, statistical association of individual TCRs with disease status, and machine learning were combined to predict cytomegalovirus infection status. A later analysis re-examined previously published TCR beta repertoires from just over 650 donors and added high-resolution HLA genotyping to investigate patterns of TCR occurrence. Rather than using new phenotypic data, the later analysis identified candidate immune exposures from TCR beta sequences and from how often those sequences occurred across donors. In an earlier analysis of 550 to 700 of the donors, high-throughput TCR beta sequencing was used to judge whether each TCR beta V gene segment behaved as functional or pseudogenic. Donor age, sex, ethnicity and CMV serostatus were collected together with the repertoire data. A later genetic analysis took genome-wide SNP genotypes for about three fifths of the 666 donors and used that subset as a discovery cohort. All discovery cohort repertoires had been generated using a single sequencing platform. Class I and class II HLA loci were covered by the typing at four-digit resolution. The number of donors typed differed by locus, with roughly 620-640 for A, B, C, DRB1 and DQB1, more than 500 for DQA1, 600 to 610 for DPA1, and around 460 for DPB1. About 5 DR-DQ haplotypes were handled as single units for association and clustering, since linkage in the cohort was strong. On average, around 240,000 unique TCR beta nucleotide sequences were sequenced per donor among 398 genotyped donors of the cohort, with roughly 18% of those sequences being non-productive.

What the study reported, not specific to this receptor: In a later analysis, HLA-associated TCR beta chains showed more clonal expansion and lower generation probabilities than non-associated chains that were equally common. Several of the top co-occurrence clusters appeared to be linked to parvovirus B19, influenza, CMV and Epstein-Barr virus, according to a later analysis. The 87-base-pair reads could not distinguish some IMGT-functional V segments, including TRBV6-2 and TRBV6-3, so those segments were excluded. CMV serostatus was the only immune exposure information available for the cohort. Three of the identified cytomegalovirus-associated TCR beta chains were confirmed in vitro to be specific for cytomegalovirus antigens. A later analysis found that TCR association rates varied across HLA loci, with DRB1 alleles showing the most associated TCRs and HLA-C alleles the fewest. The presence/absence analyses assumed that sequencing depth was roughly uniform across donors, and that assumption may not be true. The earlier analysis of about 600 of the donors excluded around 17 rarely observed V segments, including chromosome 9 orphons, because counts were too low. The sequencing pipeline was judged likely to have produced a cluster of highly shared sequence variants as a technical artifact. A total of around 150 TCR beta chains were listed by the study as associated with cytomegalovirus. In both the original and validation cohorts, the classifier was reported to diagnose cytomegalovirus status with high specificity and sensitivity. Because some donors lacked HLA typing at each locus, the association tests relied only on the typed subset. In an earlier analysis of roughly 500 of the donors, most TCR beta V segments appeared in productive rearrangements about 87% or about 30% of the time, broadly matching IMGT annotations. Most TCR sequences were observed very rarely across donors, whereas some public TCRs were present in many individuals. In this cohort, only TCR beta chains were sequenced, and detectable features were limited by the absence of alpha or paired-chain data. A later genetic analysis reported fewer N-insertions in productive TCRs among donors in an Asian-associated ancestry cluster than the approximately 670-donor mean. An association between a missense DCLRE1C variant and V-gene and J-gene trimming of TCR beta chains was found in a later genetic analysis and replicated in an independent cohort. According to the authors, the approach could potentially be generalized to other disease states and immunological phenotypes. A later analysis associated 15,000 or so TCR beta sequences with specific HLA alleles at a false discovery rate of 0.05. Most CMV-associated TCR beta chains appeared to be HLA-restricted in a later analysis, and the HLA associations seemed to be driven largely by CMV exposure. A further reported finding was that TCR beta sequences accurately predicted the HLA-A and HLA-B alleles for most subjects in the first cohort. Assigning TCR associations to individual alleles was difficult when HLA alleles, especially DR and DQ, strongly co-occurred. Linkage disequilibrium might explain the correlated functional status among segregating V segments, but an unknown experimental factor could not be excluded.

Recombination connected TRBV5-1 to TRBJ2-2, with TRBD2 tentatively as D gene (6 bases match). Sequencing was performed on PBMCs. The source is a woman aged 25 to 45 in good health and CMV-seronegative. At the DNA level, the sequence is TGCGCCAGCAGCTTGGGACTAGACTACACCGGGGAGCTGTTTTTT. Translation gives CASSLGLDYTGELFF.